One sample yielded the 2 T cell receptor beta chains listed below, sequenced in a study of breast tumors, draining lymph nodes, adjacent tissues. TCRdb reprocessed the multiplex PCR reads via MiXCR and lists one record per CDR3 protein. The sample records some 25,000 distinct CDR3 sequences, over 60% being singletons. What was sequenced was tumor-adjacent breast tissue. The receptor set was obtained from a female donor with breast cancer. Some clones in this sample may be carry-over from other donors' samples.

The chain links TRBV5-6 to TRBJ1-1, with D perhaps matching TRBD1 (5 bases). With 4 bases removed from V and 1 base from J, the gap between germline ends came to 14 bases. There are 15 residues in the CDR3. In germline, CDR1 is SGHDT, CDR2 YYEEEE. The CDR3 DNA sequence: TGTGCCAGCAGCGAGGCCGGGGGGGGGAACACTGAAGCTTTCTTT. It yields the protein CASSEAGGGNTEAFF.

The V and J genes are TRBV10-1 and TRBJ2-3; 7 positions agree with TRBD1. This CDR3 has 15 residues. J gave up 4 bases and V 2 bases, and 6 bases lay outside the gene matches. The germline gives CDR1 WNHNN, CDR2 SYGVQD (reference sequence). CDR3 coding DNA: TGCGCCAGCAGTGAGGCAGGGGGTTTCCCAGATACGCAGTATTTT. Its protein product is CASSEAGGFPDTQYF.